These T cell receptor beta chains were read from a single sample in a study of OX40 agonist ivuxolimab in advanced cancers. Assay used: immunoSEQ multiplex PCR; TCRdb lists only in-frame clones, some missing. There are approximately 59,000 clones in the sample; around nine tenths occur only once, and roughly 0.76% lies in the top ten. The specimen was CD4+ or CD8+ T cells sorted from blood, collected in a trial of the OX40 agonist ivuxolimab. These receptors were taken from an adult with an advanced solid tumor such as melanoma, head and neck, liver or kidney cancer. CDR3s leave out the opening cysteine and the closing phenylalanine or tryptophan. Fields, in order: CDR3 protein, J gene, V gene.

cdr3_aa: ASSSGQSLDTQY
j_call: TRBJ2-3
v_call: TRBV5-5

cdr3_aa: ASSYHAGPTNEKLF
j_call: TRBJ1-4
v_call: TRBV28

cdr3_aa: ATSRGLGGVHAF
j_call: TRBJ1-1
v_call: TRBV15

cdr3_aa: ASSVGADLLYEQY
j_call: TRBJ2-7
v_call: TRBV9

cdr3_aa: ASSYGTGDCGANVLT
j_call: TRBJ2-6
v_call: TRBV6-8

cdr3_aa: ASSRGNTEAF
j_call: TRBJ1-1
v_call: TRBV5-4

cdr3_aa: ASSPTGSGANVLT
j_call: TRBJ2-6
v_call: TRBV28

cdr3_aa: ASSIGDTLGTEAF
j_call: TRBJ1-1
v_call: TRBV19

cdr3_aa: ASSIIRGTTDTQY
j_call: TRBJ2-3
v_call: TRBV19

cdr3_aa: ASSLVPGSSYNSPLH
j_call: TRBJ1-6
v_call: TRBV7-2

cdr3_aa: ASSRTSNQPQH
j_call: TRBJ1-5
v_call: TRBV5-6

cdr3_aa: ASRRMGSLNQPQH
j_call: TRBJ1-5
v_call: TRBV28

cdr3_aa: ASSSPSRNEQF
j_call: TRBJ2-1
v_call: TRBV28

cdr3_aa: ASSYSYGRGTYEQY
j_call: TRBJ2-7
v_call: TRBV6-5

cdr3_aa: ASSTSPAKNIQY
j_call: TRBJ2-4
v_call: TRBV18

cdr3_aa: ASSLASGWGSYNEQF
j_call: TRBJ2-1
v_call: TRBV7-2

cdr3_aa: ASSESRVVDTQY
j_call: TRBJ2-3
v_call: TRBV25-1

cdr3_aa: ASRKDRGIEAF
j_call: TRBJ1-1
v_call: TRBV2

cdr3_aa: ASSPRAPPNEQY
j_call: TRBJ2-7
v_call: TRBV18

cdr3_aa: ASSIGSGTDTQY
j_call: TRBJ2-3
v_call: TRBV19

cdr3_aa: ASSPASPMGTDTQY
j_call: TRBJ2-3
v_call: TRBV7-2

cdr3_aa: ASSSTGGLYNEQF
j_call: TRBJ2-1
v_call: TRBV5-4